This T cell receptor (beta chain) was recovered during a study of shared clonotypes between healthy human individuals. Background on the study: Per donor, three plates held CD4 naive cells, three held CD4 memory, two held CD8 naive and one held CD8 memory. Broader study findings: Researchers sampled blood only, noting tissue repertoires likely differ.

Clones were sequenced by immunoSEQ multiplex PCR, and TCRdb holds only the in-frame ones, with some missing. Of a few million clones listed, more than 80% are singletons. Every one of the donors was a Caucasian adult that lived in Nashville, Tennessee. As regards this clone: What it recognizes is unknown.

Trimming pared 8 bases from V and 6 bases from J, leaving 9 bases between. This CDR3 is 11 amino acids long. Germline V gene sequence: CDR1 ENHRY, CDR2 SYGVKD. The clonotype was recovered from a man aged 18 to 29 in good health. The gene calls are TRBV10-3 and TRBJ2-3; D ambiguous. The sequenced sample consisted of naive CD4+ T cells sorted from blood. As for subset: CD45RA+ positively selected. In DNA form, the CDR3 reads TGTGCCATCGAGAAGGAGGATACGCAGTATTTT. Translation: CAIEKEDTQYF.